Each of the 20 T cell receptor beta chains below was sequenced from the same sample in a study of beta chain features in type 1 diabetes. Expressed TCRB transcripts were sequenced, since all the RNA that had been isolated was reverse transcribed. Clones were read by immunoSEQ multiplex PCR, and TCRdb kept only the in-frame ones, dropping some. Among over 120,000 clones listed, around a tenth were seen once. The specimen sequenced was central memory CD4+ T cells from blood. These receptors originate from a man aged 18 to 35 in good health.

This clone was seen a handful of times. The chain couples TRBV29-1 to TRBJ1-2; 11 bases fit TRBD1. Unmatched junction bases numbered 13, after V lost 5 bases and J lost 8 bases. This CDR3 is built from 15 residues. Germline CDR1 and CDR2: SQVTM and ANQGSEA. CDR3 sequence (DNA): TGCAGCGTTAACGAATGGACAGGGGGCTCAGGAGGCTACACCTTC. This translates into CSVNEWTGGSGGYTF.

This clone was picked up a small number of times. This sequence joins TRBV29-1 and TRBJ2-3; perhaps TRBD2 as D (5 bases). V was trimmed by 5 bases and J by 3 bases, leaving 12 bases between them. The CDR3 runs 13 residues. CDR1 is SQVTM and CDR2 is ANQGSEA in the germline V gene. The chain's CDR3 is CSVRRGGTDTQYF. The CDR3 coding sequence is TGCAGCGTTAGGCGAGGAGGTACAGATACGCAGTATTTT.

The V and J genes are TRBV2 and TRBJ1-5; possible D gene TRBD1, 5 bases. With 4 bases removed from V and 5 bases from J, the gap between germline ends came to 12 bases. The germline CDR1 and CDR2 sequences are SNHLY and FYNNEI. The CDR3 consists of 14 residues. The CDR3 nucleotides are TGTGCCAGCAGTGGTACGGGAGGGGATCAGCCCCAGCATTTT. Its translation: CASSGTGGDQPQHF.

The J gene is TRBJ2-5, the V gene TRBV5-1, with 11 bases lining up with TRBD2. CDR3 length: 16 residues. CDR1 is SGHRS, CDR2 YFSETQ, per germline. V lost 4 bases to trimming and J lost 5 bases; unmatched junction nucleotides: 10. CDR3 sequence: CASSPNSGGAKETQYF. CDR3 coding DNA: TGCGCCAGCAGCCCAAATAGCGGGGGGGCTAAGGAGACCCAGTACTTC.

This clone has ten or more counts. The chain combines TRBV5-1 with TRBJ1-4; the match to TRBD1 covers 9 bases. Trimming took 5 bases from V and 8 from J; bases not matched to a gene: 4. This CDR3 contains 13 residues. CDR1 is SGHRS and CDR2 is YFSETQ in the germline V gene. In nucleotides, the CDR3 is TGCGCCAGCAGACAGGGGGCACGAGAAAAACTGTTTTTT. The encoded protein is CASRQGAREKLFF.

The V call is TRBV19, the J call TRBJ1-5; 9 positions match TRBD1. With 4 bases clipped from V and 7 bases from J, the junction kept 5 bases outside the gene matches. The CDR3 has 14 residues. Germline CDR1 is LNHDA and CDR2 is SQIVND (reference sequence). The CDR3 nucleotides read TGTGCCAGTAGTAACAGGGGGCCGAGCCAGCCCCAGCATTTT. Its protein product is CASSNRGPSQPQHF. Supplemented by reference TRBV19 and TRBJ1-5, the full variable domain reads DGGITQSPKYLFRKEGQNVTLSCEQNLNHDAMYWYRQDPGQGLRLIYYSQIVNDFQKGDIAEGYSVSREKKESFPLTVTSAQKNPTAFYLCASSNRGPSQPQHFGDGTRLSIL.

The CDR3 DNA follows: TGTGCCAGCCCACCCGGCAGGGGGCATTCCAATGAGCAGTTCTTC. Its translation is CASPPGRGHSNEQFF. The chain couples TRBV28 to TRBJ2-1, with 8 nucleotides matching TRBD1. From germline, CDR1 is MDHEN and CDR2 SYDVKM. The V and J ends lost 8 bases and 6 bases, in that order; junction bases with no gene match: 12. There are 15 residues in the CDR3.

V and J are TRBV27 and TRBJ2-5, with 10 bases fitting TRBD1. The J call is in doubt because the DNA end fits TRBJ2-7 better. CDR3 size: 16 residues. The V gene's germline CDR1 is MNHEY and CDR2 SMNVEV (reference sequence). The DNA for the CDR3 is TGTGCCAGCAGTTTCCTCGGGACAGGGGACGGGTACGAGCAGTACTTC. Its translation is CASSFLGTGDGYEQYF.

The rearrangement joins TRBV7-9 to TRBJ1-2; 7 bases fit TRBD1. V was pared by 4 bases and J by 4 bases, with 3 bases of the junction left unmatched. The germline V gene encodes CDR1 SEHNR and CDR2 FQNEAQ (reference sequence). The CDR3 runs to 13 residues. This chain's CDR3 is CASSSGQRYGYTF. The CDR3 nucleotides read TGTGCCAGCAGCTCGGGACAGCGCTATGGCTACACCTTC. Together with reference TRBV7-9 and TRBJ1-2, the CDR3 gives the full variable domain: DTGVSQNPRHKITKRGQNVTFRCDPISEHNRLYWYRQTLGQGPEFLTYFQNEAQLEKSRLLSDRFSAERPKGSFSTLEIQRTEQGDSAMYLCASSSGQRYGYTFGSGTRLTVV.

This chain links TRBV10-2 with TRBJ1-2; maybe TRBD1 (6 bases). V was cut by 5 bases and J by 4 bases, with 11 bases left in between. The CDR3 spans 13 residues. Germline values: CDR1 WSHSY, CDR2 SAAADI. Here the CDR3 DNA reads TGCGCCAGCAGTAAGGACAGATCCTATGGCTACACCTTC. Protein: CASSKDRSYGYTF.

This clone has a handful of counts. This chain uses TRBV7-8 with TRBJ2-1; unclear D gene. The ends were cut back, 5 bases at V and 1 base at J, with 9 bases in the middle. The length of the CDR3 is 14 residues. Germline V lookup: CDR1 SGHVS, CDR2 FQNEAQ. The CDR3 DNA reads as TGTGCCAGCAGCCAGGTCTCGTCCTACAATGAGCAGTTCTTC. Translating it yields CASSQVSSYNEQFF.

Ten or more counts support this clone. J is TRBJ1-5 and V is TRBV18, with 7 positions matching TRBD1. V was clipped by 5 bases and J by 4 bases; unmatched bases: 5. Per the germline V gene, CDR1 is KGHSH and CDR2 is LQKENI. The CDR3 loop spans 14 amino acids. The CDR3: CASSNRDSNQPQHF. The DNA of the CDR3 is TGTGCCAGCTCAAACCGGGACAGTAATCAGCCCCAGCATTTT.

This clone was found a few times. The gene calls are TRBV19 and TRBJ2-7, with D hard to call. CDR1 and CDR2 (germline): LNHDA, SQIVND (reference sequence). CDR3 length: 12 residues. V was clipped by 6 bases and J by 3 bases, with 9 bases between them. The CDR3 nucleotides read TGTGCCAGTAGCTCGAGAGGCTACGAGCAGTACTTC. Translating it yields CASSSRGYEQYF.

This clone was detected a few times. The rearrangement links TRBV5-1 to TRBJ2-2, with a possible D match to TRBD1 (5 bases). V was pared by 2 bases and J by 0 bases, with 11 bases between. Germline values: CDR1 SGHRS, CDR2 YFSETQ. The CDR3 contains 16 residues. The CDR3: CASSFLQASNTGELFF. CDR3 in DNA: TGCGCCAGCAGCTTTCTACAGGCTTCGAACACCGGGGAGCTGTTTTTT.

The sample holds a few counts of this clone. The rearrangement joins TRBV6-6 to TRBJ1-6, with D possibly being TRBD1 (5 bases). Looked up from germline, CDR1 is MNHNY and CDR2 is SVGAGI (reference sequence). The CDR3 covers 12 residues. V was pared by 10 bases and J by 8 bases, with 12 bases between. The CDR3 nucleotides are TGTGCCATCGGAATAGGGGATTCACCCCTCCACTTT. Translation gives CAIGIGDSPLHF.

This clone has a handful of counts. V is TRBV7-7 and J is TRBJ2-5; D may be TRBD1 (6 bases). Per the germline V gene, CDR1 is SSHAT and CDR2 is FNYEAQ (reference sequence). This CDR3 region has 14 residues. Trimming took 1 base from V and 4 from J, leaving 10 bases between them. The CDR3: CASSLDRVGETQYF. In nucleotides, the CDR3 is TGTGCCAGCAGCTTAGACAGGGTAGGAGAGACCCAGTACTTC.

The table lists this clone with a few counts. This sequence joins TRBV4-1 and TRBJ2-1; TRBD2 matches 8 bases. CDR1 and CDR2 (germline): MGHRA, YSYEKL. V trimming: 4 bases; J trimming: 7 bases; junction bases outside the gene matches: 12. CDR3 size: 16 residues. Here the CDR3 DNA reads TGCGCCAGCAGCCCCCCGACTCTCGGGGGGGCTAATGAGCAGTTCTTC. This codes for CASSPPTLGGANEQFF.

In its sample, this clone was seen a few times. Here the CDR3 DNA reads TGTGCCAGCAGCAGACAGGCAACTAATGAAAAACTGTTTTTT. It specifies CASSRQATNEKLFF. The gene calls are TRBV7-9 and TRBJ1-4; D may be TRBD1 (6 bases). Trimming left V 5 bases short and J 0 bases short, with 7 bases between. CDR3 size: 14 residues. Germline CDR1 SEHNR, CDR2 FQNEAQ (reference sequence).

This clone occurred a few times. The chain carries TRBV5-1 and TRBJ2-5; D may be TRBD2 (6 bases). Germline loops: CDR1 SGHRS, CDR2 YFSETQ. The CDR3 sequence is 15 residues long. V lost 0 bases and J lost 5, with 14 bases in between. The CDR3 DNA reads TGCGCCAGCAGCTTGGCTCGCCAAGGAGGGGAGACCCAGTACTTC. Protein product: CASSLARQGGETQYF.

Here the CDR3 reads CAILRSNYGYTF. The CDR3 DNA sequence: TGTGCCATTCTTCGGAGTAACTATGGCTACACCTTC. This rearrangement joins TRBV28 to TRBJ1-2; D is undetermined. CDR1 and CDR2 from the germline V gene are MDHEN and SYDVKM. Trimming shortened V by 10 bases and J by 1 base, and 10 bases separated the two germline ends. The CDR3 is 12 amino acids.